The 23 T cell receptor beta chains listed next were all sequenced from one sample in a study of blood T cells in healthy people across ages. Primed by a sample-barcoded 5' primer and a J-beta primer mix, a second PCR proceeded for about 7 to 11 cycles. One entry per CDR3 protein, called by TCRdb with MiXCR from the 5' RACE reads. Of 1.5 million to 2 million distinct CDR3 sequences in the sample, about two fifths were seen once. The sequenced material came from blood. The receptors shown here come from a human donor in good health.

This clonotype turned up a few times. The chain has TRBV5-6 and TRBJ1-1; D gene uncertain. Trimming took off 1 base at V and 0 bases at J, with 13 bases between the two ends. Germline V gene sequence: CDR1 SGHDT, CDR2 YYEEEE. This CDR3 comprises 16 residues. In DNA, the CDR3 is TGTGCCAGCAGCTTGCTGTGGGCTAGTATGAACACTGAAGCTTTCTTT. Amino acid sequence: CASSLLWASMNTEAFF. The variable domain in full, with the rest retrieved from reference TRBV5-6 and TRBJ1-1, is DAGVTQSPTHLIKTRGQQVTLRCSPKSGHDTVSWYQQALGQGPQFIFQYYEEEERQRGNFPDRFSGHQFPNYSSELNVNALLLGDSALYLCASSLLWASMNTEAFFGQGTRLTVV.

V usage is TRBV20-1 and J usage is TRBJ2-1; D remains ambiguous. Trimming stripped 1 base from V and 6 bases from J, with 16 bases between. In germline, CDR1 is DFQATT, CDR2 SNEGSKA (reference sequence). The CDR3 extends over 15 amino acids. In DNA, the CDR3 is TGCAGTGCTAGAGCCTATCAGGACCACCTCAATGAGCAGTTCTTC. Amino acids: CSARAYQDHLNEQFF.

This clonotype has only a few counts. The V gene is TRBV20-1, the J gene TRBJ2-3; 8 nucleotides line up with TRBD1. V trimming: 6 bases; J trimming: 7 bases; junction bases outside the gene matches: 12. The CDR3 is made up of 14 amino acids. Per the germline V gene, CDR1 is DFQATT and CDR2 is SNEGSKA (reference sequence). CDR3 loop: CSARQGSPRNTQYF. CDR3 sequence (DNA): TGCAGTGCCAGACAGGGGTCTCCACGCAATACGCAGTATTTT.

The chain recombines TRBV5-1 with TRBJ2-1; 10 bases match TRBD2. J was trimmed by 8 bases and V by 2 bases; bases with no gene match: 13. Germline V CDR1 and CDR2: SGHRS, YFSETQ. The CDR3 contains 17 residues. CDR3 sequence (DNA): TGCGCCAGCAGCTTATTAGCTAGCGGGGGCCGAGGATATGAGCAGTTCTTC. This gives the protein CASSLLASGGRGYEQFF. The full variable domain, completed using reference TRBV5-1 and TRBJ2-1, is KAGVTQTPRYLIKTRGQQVTLSCSPISGHRSVSWYQQTPGQGLQFLFEYFSETQRNKGNFPGRFSGRQFSNSRSEMNVSTLELGDSALYLCASSLLASGGRGYEQFFGPGTRLTVL.

As regards this clonotype: The junction differs from germline at one of its ends, possibly a read error. This chain connects TRBV7-2 to TRBJ1-2; TRBD1 might be the D (5 bases). CDR3 length: 14 amino acids. Germline V gene lookup returns CDR1 SGHTA and CDR2 FQGNSA. The CDR3 DNA is TGTGCCAGCAGGCCTGCGGGGGGAGATTATGACTACACCTTC. This encodes CASRPAGGDYDYTF.

Only a few counts were recorded for this clonotype. The J gene is TRBJ2-2, the V gene TRBV28; D remains unclear. Trimming cost V 2 bases and J 8 bases, with 9 bases left between them. Germline V lookup: CDR1 MDHEN, CDR2 SYDVKM. The length of the CDR3 is 13 residues. The CDR3 sequence is CASSLVGIGELFF. CDR3 nucleotide sequence: TGTGCCAGCAGTTTAGTGGGAATTGGGGAGCTGTTTTTT.

This chain joins TRBV20-1 and TRBJ2-3; 11 bases match TRBD2. The CDR3 has 17 amino acids. The germline gives CDR1 DFQATT, CDR2 SNEGSKA (reference sequence). Trimming removed 1 base from V and 5 bases from J; junction bases left unmatched: 11. CDR3 region: CSARAFPGLAVLDTQYF. CDR3 bases: TGCAGTGCTAGAGCGTTCCCGGGACTAGCGGTTTTAGATACGCAGTATTTT.

This clonotype was recorded a few times. The J gene is TRBJ1-2, the V gene TRBV3-1, with D hard to call. Germline CDR1 and CDR2: LGHDT and YNNKEL (reference sequence). The V end lost 0 bases, the J end lost 6 bases, and 20 bases lay between the germline ends. The CDR3 has 17 amino acids. Here the CDR3 DNA reads TGTGCCAGCAGCCAAGATCCTGTACCGCCACAGTTCGATGGCTACACCTTC. This sequence encodes CASSQDPVPPQFDGYTF. Complete variable domain (other parts from reference TRBV3-1 and TRBJ1-2): DTAVSQTPKYLVTQMGNDKSIKCEQNLGHDTMYWYKQDSKKFLKIMFSYNNKELIINETVPNRFSPKSPDKAHLNLHINSLELGDSAVYFCASSQDPVPPQFDGYTFGSGTRLTVV.

This rearrangement joins TRBV28 to TRBJ1-2; the match to TRBD1 covers 8 bases. Germline V gene sequence: CDR1 MDHEN, CDR2 SYDVKM. V lost 6 bases, J lost 4 bases, and 10 bases stayed unmatched. CDR3 length: 15 amino acids. The CDR3 is CASSPPGTGIYGYTF. Written as DNA, the CDR3 is TGTGCCAGCAGCCCACCCGGGACAGGAATCTATGGCTACACCTTC.

This clonotype was recorded once. The chain couples TRBV5-6 to TRBJ2-7; 10 bases are a match to TRBD2. The germline gives CDR1 SGHDT, CDR2 YYEEEE. Trimming removed 0 bases from V and 3 bases from J; junction bases left unmatched: 9. This CDR3 comprises 17 residues. CDR3 bases: TGTGCCAGCAGCTTGGCCAGTAGCGGGGGGTCCTACTACGAGCAGTACTTC. This codes for CASSLASSGGSYYEQYF.

The chain combines TRBV20-1 with TRBJ2-6, with 8 bases matching TRBD2. This CDR3 region has 18 residues. The germline V gene has CDR1 DFQATT and CDR2 SNEGSKA (reference sequence). J gave up 1 base and V 3 bases, and 11 bases lay outside the gene matches. The CDR3: CSARGRGASSSGANVLTF. In DNA, the CDR3 is TGCAGTGCTAGGGGGCGGGGGGCAAGTAGTTCTGGGGCCAACGTCCTGACTTTC.

The sample holds a few counts of this clonotype. The V call is TRBV4-1, the J call TRBJ1-2; 7 positions agree with TRBD1. V shed 2 bases, J shed 4 bases, and the junction held 7 bases outside the gene matches. The length of the CDR3 is 15 residues. Germline V lookup: CDR1 MGHRA, CDR2 YSYEKL. CDR3 nucleotides: TGCGCCAGCAGCCAACCAGCCAGGGGGAGCTATGGCTACACCTTC. It yields the protein CASSQPARGSYGYTF.

This clonotype was seen a few times. This chain links TRBV20-1 with TRBJ1-1; tentative D call: TRBD1 (6 bases). Germline CDR1 is DFQATT and CDR2 is SNEGSKA (reference sequence). V gave up 0 bases and J gave up 4 bases, with 15 bases separating them. This CDR3 spans 15 amino acids. DNA of the CDR3: TGCAGTGCTAGAGAGCCCCCGGGGGCGGGCACTGAAGCTTTCTTT. Protein product: CSAREPPGAGTEAFF.

About this clonotype itself: This may arise from a read error, as a much more abundant clone is one base away. The chain has TRBV5-1 and TRBJ2-3; TRBD2 matches at 15 bases. The CDR3 is 17 residues long. Germline V CDR1 and CDR2: SGHRS, YFSETQ. V was clipped by 3 bases and J by 5 bases; unmatched bases: 7. CDR3 nucleotides: TGCGCCAGCAGCTACGAACTGGGACTAGCGGGGGGAGATACGCAGTATTTT. This translates into CASSYELGLAGGDTQYF.

This clonotype was recorded a few times. The chain combines TRBV4-3 with TRBJ1-4, with TRBD1 as a possible D gene (5 bases). Germline V CDR1 and CDR2: LGHNA, YSLEER. The CDR3 runs to 15 residues. Trimming pared 4 bases from V and 8 bases from J, leaving 17 bases between. The CDR3 protein is CASSRGSGSEEKLFF. The DNA of the CDR3 is TGCGCCAGCAGCCGGGGGTCGGGGAGTGAGGAAAAACTGTTTTTT.

The genes are TRBV5-5 and TRBJ2-3; the match to TRBD2 covers 8 bases. In germline, CDR1 is SGHKS, CDR2 YYEKEE (reference sequence). This CDR3 is built from 14 residues. Germline trimming cut 9 bases from V and 0 bases from J; bases unmatched to any gene: 6. As DNA, the CDR3 is TGTGCCACCGAGCGGGGGCCCAGCACAGATACGCAGTATTTT. Translated, it gives CATERGPSTDTQYF.

This chain uses TRBV11-2 with TRBJ1-4; the match to TRBD1 covers 7 bases. Germline CDR1 reads SGHAT; CDR2 reads FQNNGV. With 6 bases clipped from V and 5 bases from J, the junction kept 6 bases outside the gene matches. The CDR3 contains 14 residues. CDR3 nucleotides: TGTGCCAGCAGTTGGGACAGCGAAAATGAAAAACTGTTTTTT. Translation: CASSWDSENEKLFF.

In its sample, this clonotype was seen a few times. The chain carries TRBV6-2 or TRBV6-3 and TRBJ1-1, with D perhaps TRBD1 (6 bases). Trimming left V 0 bases short and J 4 bases short, with 12 bases between. Germline CDR1 and CDR2: MNHEY and SVGEGT. The length of the CDR3 is 15 residues. CDR3 nucleotides: TGTGCCAGCAGTTACTCGGGGGCCGAGGGCACTGAAGCTTTCTTT. This codes for CASSYSGAEGTEAFF.

The sample holds one count of this clonotype. The J gene is TRBJ1-2, the V gene TRBV12-3 or TRBV12-4; D might be TRBD1 (6 bases). The V gene lost 6 bases and the J gene lost 7 bases, with 21 bases spanning the gap. The CDR3 length is 15 residues. The CDR3 nucleotides are TGTGCCAGCAGCCCCACAGGGTTGCGCGAGAGTGGCTACACCTTC. It encodes CASSPTGLRESGYTF.

This clonotype turned up a few times. The chain couples TRBV6-2 or TRBV6-3 to TRBJ2-7, with D unresolved. This CDR3 region has 14 residues. Germline loops: CDR1 MNHEY, CDR2 SVGEGT. V was shortened by 5 bases and J by 2 bases, with 13 bases between the two germline ends. The CDR3 bases are TGTGCCAGCAGTCCCCCTTATCGTACCTACGAGCAGTACTTC. Its protein product is CASSPPYRTYEQYF.

This clonotype has just a few counts. The chain is built from TRBV29-1 and TRBJ2-1, with TRBD2 identical over 11 bases. CDR3 size: 14 residues. The germline gives CDR1 SQVTM, CDR2 ANQGSEA. The junction had 0 bases not matched to a gene; V was cut back by 0 bases and J by 5 bases. The CDR3 sequence: CSVEEGLADNEQFF. The CDR3 DNA is TGCAGCGTTGAAGAGGGACTAGCGGACAATGAGCAGTTCTTC.

V and J are TRBV20-1 and TRBJ1-5; D not certain. The V gene lost 4 bases and the J gene lost 4 bases, with 8 bases spanning the gap. The CDR3 is 12 amino acids. Germline-derived CDR1 and CDR2 are DFQATT and SNEGSKA (reference sequence). The CDR3 sequence is CSAKVANQPQHF. The DNA of the CDR3 is TGCAGTGCTAAGGTGGCGAATCAGCCCCAGCATTTT.

The chain employs TRBV4-3 and TRBJ1-6; 10 bases align to TRBD1. Germline CDR1 and CDR2: LGHNA and YSLEER. There are 16 residues in the CDR3. With 4 bases clipped from V and 7 bases from J, the junction kept 7 bases outside the gene matches. CDR3 region: CASSRYRDRGNSPLHF. For the CDR3, the DNA is TGCGCCAGCAGCCGATACCGGGACAGGGGAAATTCACCCCTCCACTTT.